These 27 T cell receptor beta chains originate from one sample sequenced in a study of T cell responses to AZD1222 COVID-19 vaccine. TCRdb's copy holds only in-frame clones and misses some; the assay was immunoSEQ multiplex PCR. The sample contains some 130,000 clones, approximately 90% of which appear only once. The sample was peripheral blood, taken on day 0 of AZD1222 vaccination. These receptor sequences come from an adult in good health.

The chain recombines TRBV18 with TRBJ1-2; 9 bases are shared with TRBD1. The germline CDR1 and CDR2 sequences are KGHSH and LQKENI. CDR3 length equals 15 residues. With 2 bases clipped from V and 4 bases from J, the junction kept 5 bases outside the gene matches. CDR3 DNA: TGTGCCAGCTCACCAGCGACAGGGGGTACCTATGGCTACACCTTC. It translates to CASSPATGGTYGYTF.

The chain joins TRBV12-3 or TRBV12-4 to TRBJ1-1; D is unresolved. This CDR3 is 13 amino acids long. V was clipped by 2 bases and J by 1 base, with 5 bases between them. The DNA for the CDR3 is TGTGCCAGCAGTTTAATTTGGAACACTGAAGCTTTCTTT. It yields the protein CASSLIWNTEAFF.

The rearrangement joins TRBV19 to TRBJ2-1; 7 bases are shared with TRBD2. Trimming took 5 bases from V and 8 from J; bases not matched to a gene: 12. Germline assignment: CDR1 LNHDA and CDR2 SQIVND (reference sequence). CDR3 size: 15 residues. The CDR3 protein is CASSWGGLTSHEQFF. Here the CDR3 DNA reads TGTGCCAGTAGTTGGGGGGGACTCACCTCCCATGAGCAGTTCTTC. Full variable domain (rest looked up from reference TRBV19 and TRBJ2-1): DGGITQSPKYLFRKEGQNVTLSCEQNLNHDAMYWYRQDPGQGLRLIYYSQIVNDFQKGDIAEGYSVSREKKESFPLTVTSAQKNPTAFYLCASSWGGLTSHEQFFGPGTRLTVL.

The genes are TRBV18 and TRBJ1-5; D gene ambiguous. Trimming cost V 1 base and J 1 base, with 8 bases left between them. The CDR3 runs to 15 residues. The germline V gene has CDR1 KGHSH and CDR2 LQKENI. CDR3 bases: TGTGCCAGCTCACCACGAGGGTTGAGCAATCAGCCCCAGCATTTT. Its translation: CASSPRGLSNQPQHF.

The rearrangement links TRBV28 to TRBJ2-7; 7 nucleotides agree with TRBD1. CDR3 size: 14 residues. The germline CDR1 and CDR2 sequences are MDHEN and SYDVKM. Losses at the gene ends were 5 bases for V and 7 bases for J; bases not matched to a gene: 11. The CDR3 region has the DNA TGTGCCAGCAGTCTCCACTCAACAGGGGAAGAGCAGTACTTC. Its translation: CASSLHSTGEEQYF.

The chain is built from TRBV20-1 and TRBJ2-1; D may be TRBD1 or TRBD2 (5 bases each). Between the trimmed V and J ends, which lost 3 bases and 5 bases, there was a span of 14 bases. From germline, CDR1 is DFQATT and CDR2 SNEGSKA (reference sequence). The length of the CDR3 is 14 residues. CDR3 coding DNA: TGCAGTGCTAGTGCCGGGACGGAAGACAATGAGCAGTTCTTC. Its translation: CSASAGTEDNEQFF.

V usage is TRBV7-9 and J usage is TRBJ2-7; 14 bases line up with TRBD2. V dropped 5 bases and J dropped 6; count of bases not matched to a gene: 9. The germline CDR1 and CDR2 sequences are SEHNR and FQNEAQ (reference sequence). The CDR3 spans 16 residues. CDR3 bases: TGTGCCAGCAGCCCCCCAGGGACTAGCGGGAGCGCCGAGCAGTACTTC. Its protein is CASSPPGTSGSAEQYF.

This sequence joins TRBV5-1 and TRBJ2-7; possibly TRBD1 for D (5 bases). Per the germline V gene, CDR1 is SGHRS and CDR2 is YFSETQ. Trimming stripped 4 bases from V and 12 bases from J, with 14 bases between. This CDR3 region has 11 residues. CDR3 loop: CASSQGAGSYF. The CDR3 nucleotides are TGCGCCAGCAGCCAAGGGGCCGGATCGTACTTC. The whole variable domain, remainder taken from reference TRBV5-1 and TRBJ2-7, is KAGVTQTPRYLIKTRGQQVTLSCSPISGHRSVSWYQQTPGQGLQFLFEYFSETQRNKGNFPGRFSGRQFSNSRSEMNVSTLELGDSALYLCASSQGAGSYFGPGTRLTVT.

The gene calls are TRBV3-1 (or the pseudogene TRBV3-2) and TRBJ2-7; the D is unclear. The CDR3 totals 13 residues. Trimming removed 2 bases at V and 5 bases at J, with 10 bases between. Germline V lookup: CDR1 LGHDT, CDR2 YNNKEL (reference sequence). CDR3 DNA: TGTGCCAGCAGCCAACAAACCCCCCACGAGCAGTACTTC. As protein: CASSQQTPHEQYF.

The rearrangement links TRBV6-5 to TRBJ2-1; D perhaps matches TRBD2 (7 bases). Trimming took off 0 bases at V and 6 bases at J, with 15 bases between the two ends. Per the germline V gene, CDR1 is MNHEY and CDR2 is SVGAGI. There are 16 residues in the CDR3. In DNA, the CDR3 is TGTGCCAGCAGTTACTCTAGGGAGGGGGGTGCCAATGAGCAGTTCTTC. This sequence encodes CASSYSREGGANEQFF.

This chain's CDR3 is CASSDGLRDRGFF. CDR3 DNA: TGTGCCAGCAGCGACGGACTCCGGGACAGGGGGTTCTTC. The chain is built from TRBV9 and TRBJ2-1, with TRBD1 identical over 10 bases. The CDR3 totals 13 residues. V was pared by 3 bases and J by 15 bases, with 9 bases of the junction left unmatched. Germline V CDR1 and CDR2: SGDLS, YYNGEE. Complete variable domain (other parts from reference TRBV9 and TRBJ2-1): DSGVTQTPKHLITATGQRVTLRCSPRSGDLSVYWYQQSLDQGLQFLIQYYNGEERAKGNILERFSAQQFPDLHSELNLSSLELGDSALYFCASSDGLRDRGFFGPGTRLTVL.

The chain is built from TRBV19 and TRBJ1-5; 7 bases align to TRBD1. CDR1 and CDR2 from the germline V gene are LNHDA and SQIVND (reference sequence). Trimming cost V 8 bases and J 0 bases; bases outside gene matches: 7. The CDR3 is made up of 15 amino acids. For the CDR3, the DNA is TGTGCCAGTCGGAACCGGGACAGTAGCAATCAGCCCCAGCATTTT. This codes for CASRNRDSSNQPQHF.

V usage is TRBV12-3 or TRBV12-4 and J usage is TRBJ1-5; D is uncertain. The V gene lost 2 bases and the J gene lost 7 bases, with 6 bases spanning the gap. The CDR3 loop spans 12 amino acids. The CDR3 is CASSLNPQPQHF. The CDR3 DNA reads TGTGCCAGCAGTTTAAATCCCCAGCCCCAGCATTTT.

The chain joins TRBV29-1 to TRBJ1-5; 9 positions match TRBD1. This CDR3 is 15 amino acids long. The V gene end was trimmed by 4 bases and the J gene end by 6 bases; junction bases not matched to a gene: 10. CDR1 and CDR2 (germline): SQVTM, ANQGSEA. CDR3 loop: CSVAEGQGWSQPQHF. The CDR3 DNA sequence: TGCAGCGTTGCGGAGGGACAGGGTTGGTCTCAGCCCCAGCATTTT.

The J gene is TRBJ1-1, the V gene TRBV6-5; D gene unclear. This CDR3 is built from 13 residues. From germline, CDR1 is MNHEY and CDR2 SVGAGI. Trimming took 0 bases from V and 5 from J, leaving 7 bases between them. The CDR3 nucleotides are TGTGCCAGCAGTTACTCGAGGCAAACTGAAGCTTTCTTT. Its translation is CASSYSRQTEAFF.

This chain connects TRBV5-6 to TRBJ2-3, with D possibly being TRBD2 (5 bases). V was pared by 2 bases and J by 0 bases, with 13 bases between. The germline CDR1 and CDR2 sequences are SGHDT and YYEEEE. The CDR3 has 16 residues. The CDR3 DNA sequence: TGTGCCAGCAGCTTAGGACTTTTCACTAGCACAGATACGCAGTATTTT. Translation: CASSLGLFTSTDTQYF.

The rearrangement joins TRBV7-9 to TRBJ1-4; no definite D call. Germline V lookup: CDR1 SEHNR, CDR2 FQNEAQ (reference sequence). The CDR3 covers 15 residues. Trimming took 5 bases from V and 2 from J, leaving 12 bases between them. CDR3 sequence reads: CASSRPTHTNEKLFF. The CDR3 nucleotides read TGTGCCAGCAGCCGTCCGACACATACTAATGAAAAACTGTTTTTT.

The chain employs TRBV11-1 and TRBJ1-1, with D perhaps TRBD1 (6 bases). Trimming removed 5 bases from V and 0 bases from J, with 10 bases in between. The CDR3 is made up of 14 amino acids. CDR1 SGHAT and CDR2 FQDESV come from the germline V gene (reference sequence). The CDR3, as DNA: TGTGCCAGCAGCGAAAACAGGGTGAACACTGAAGCTTTCTTT. Protein product: CASSENRVNTEAFF.

The chain is built from TRBV6-5 and TRBJ1-5, with 9 bases lining up with TRBD1. The J segment lost 6 bases and the V segment lost 10 bases, leaving 13 bases of the junction unmatched. The CDR3 has 15 amino acids. Germline CDR1 MNHEY, CDR2 SVGAGI. In DNA form, the CDR3 reads TGTGCCACCCGTTACGGGACAGGGTTCTCTCAGCCCCAGCATTTT. Amino acids: CATRYGTGFSQPQHF.

The chain has TRBV19 and TRBJ1-1; a weak D match, TRBD1 (5 bases). Germline assignment: CDR1 LNHDA and CDR2 SQIVND (reference sequence). This CDR3 has 15 residues. Trimming stripped 6 bases from V and 1 base from J, with 15 bases between. The CDR3 is CASRTSRDRNTEAFF. As DNA, the CDR3 is TGTGCCAGTAGGACAAGCAGGGATCGGAACACTGAAGCTTTCTTT.

As DNA, the CDR3 is TGTGCCAGCGTGGGGTCGGGACAGACTTTTATGAACACTGAAGCTTTCTTT. Its translation is CASVGSGQTFMNTEAFF. J is TRBJ1-1 and V is TRBV28; 7 bases line up with TRBD1. CDR1 is MDHEN and CDR2 is SYDVKM in the germline V gene. The CDR3 totals 17 residues. Germline trimming cut 8 bases from V and 0 bases from J; bases unmatched to any gene: 15. Complete variable domain (other parts from reference TRBV28 and TRBJ1-1): DVKVTQSSRYLVKRTGEKVFLECVQDMDHENMFWYRQDPGLGLRLIYFSYDVKMKEKGDIPEGYSVSREKKERFSLILESASTNQTSMYLCASVGSGQTFMNTEAFFGQGTRLTVV.

The gene calls are TRBV28 and TRBJ1-2; 7 nucleotides line up with TRBD1. Per germline, CDR1 MDHEN and CDR2 SYDVKM. The length of the CDR3 is 15 residues. V lost 5 bases, J lost 4 bases, and 10 bases stayed unmatched. The CDR3 DNA reads as TGTGCCAGCAGTCTGAGGACAGGCTTTCTCTATGGCTACACCTTC. Amino acids: CASSLRTGFLYGYTF.

This chain uses TRBV19 with TRBJ2-2, with TRBD1 as a possible D gene (6 bases). Trimming shortened V by 6 bases and J by 1 base, and 9 bases separated the two germline ends. This CDR3 is built from 14 residues. Germline assignment: CDR1 LNHDA and CDR2 SQIVND (reference sequence). CDR3 region: CASRQGRNTGELFF. In DNA form, the CDR3 reads TGTGCCAGTAGGCAGGGGCGGAACACCGGGGAGCTGTTTTTT. Looking up the rest from reference TRBV19 and TRBJ2-2 gives the full variable domain: DGGITQSPKYLFRKEGQNVTLSCEQNLNHDAMYWYRQDPGQGLRLIYYSQIVNDFQKGDIAEGYSVSREKKESFPLTVTSAQKNPTAFYLCASRQGRNTGELFFGEGSRLTVL.

The rearrangement joins TRBV5-4 to TRBJ2-3; tentatively, D is TRBD2 (7 bases). There are 17 residues in the CDR3. V was trimmed by 6 bases and J by 5 bases, leaving 25 bases between them. Germline lookup yields CDR1 SGHNT and CDR2 YYREEE (reference sequence). The CDR3 sequence: CASTSGGPGGQRDTQYF. The DNA for the CDR3 is TGTGCCAGCACCTCTGGGGGGCCGGGGGGCCAAAGAGATACGCAGTATTTT.

This chain connects TRBV7-3 to TRBJ2-1; 12 nucleotides line up with TRBD2. The CDR3 consists of 17 residues. J lost 4 bases, V lost 3 bases, and 7 bases had no gene match. Germline CDR1 and CDR2: SGHTA and FQGTGA. The CDR3 sequence is CASSLYTGTSGYNEQFF. The CDR3 DNA sequence: TGTGCCAGCAGCTTGTATACCGGGACTAGCGGGTACAATGAGCAGTTCTTC. Full variable domain (rest looked up from reference TRBV7-3 and TRBJ2-1): GAGVSQTPSNKVTEKGKYVELRCDPISGHTALYWYRQSLGQGPEFLIYFQGTGAADDSGLPNDRFFAVRPEGSVSTLKIQRTERGDSAVYLCASSLYTGTSGYNEQFFGPGTRLTVL.

On this clone itself: Its ends do not fully match the called genes, so a read error is possible. J is TRBJ2-2 and V is TRBV7-7; D might be TRBD2 (6 bases). The germline CDR1 and CDR2 sequences are SSHAT and FNYEAQ (reference sequence). This CDR3 has 13 amino acids. CDR3 in DNA: TGTGCTAGCAGCTCCAGGGAGGCCGGGGAGCTGTTTTTT. Amino acids: CASSSREAGELFF.

The rearrangement uses TRBV7-2 and TRBJ1-1; 8 nucleotides match TRBD1. CDR1 is SGHTA, CDR2 FQGNSA, per germline. The CDR3 totals 14 residues. The V segment lost 5 bases and the J segment 10 bases; nucleotides outside the gene matches: 12. In nucleotides, the CDR3 is TGTGCCAGCAGCCCGCGAAGACAGGGGTTGGGAGCTTTCTTT. This gives the protein CASSPRRQGLGAFF.